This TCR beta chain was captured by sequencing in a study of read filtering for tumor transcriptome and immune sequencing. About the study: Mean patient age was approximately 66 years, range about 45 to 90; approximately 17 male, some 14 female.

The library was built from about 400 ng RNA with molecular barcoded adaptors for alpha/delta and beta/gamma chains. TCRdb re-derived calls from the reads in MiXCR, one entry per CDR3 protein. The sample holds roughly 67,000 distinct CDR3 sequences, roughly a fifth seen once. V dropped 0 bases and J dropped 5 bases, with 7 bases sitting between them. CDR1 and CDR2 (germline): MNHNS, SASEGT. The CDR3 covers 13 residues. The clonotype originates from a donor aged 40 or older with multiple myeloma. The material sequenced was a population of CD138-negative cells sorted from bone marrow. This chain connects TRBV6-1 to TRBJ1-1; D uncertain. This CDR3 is CASSEAGQTEAFF. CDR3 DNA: TGTGCCAGCAGTGAAGCGGGCCAAACTGAAGCTTTCTTT.